This section outlines one T cell receptor beta chain sequence together with its context. Its antigen is as yet unknown. As processed by the authors: ImmunoSEQ supplied junction-only sequences lacking quality scores, so filtering was different. This table comes from immunoSEQ multiplex PCR, and its TCRdb copy is limited to in-frame clones, with some not included. The V and J calls and clone size are taken from that table; D and trimming were inferred from the DNA. The sample has about 2.1 million clones; 85% to 95% are singletons. CDR3 size: 13 residues. Germline CDR1 LNHNV, CDR2 YYDKDF (reference sequence). The V end lost 0 bases, the J end lost 5 bases, and 6 bases lay between the germline ends. This specimen comes from a study of shared clonotypes between healthy human individuals. At the level of the study: Per-donor plates numbered three CD4 naive, three CD4 memory, two CD8 naive and one CD8 memory. The study, taken as a whole, reports: An expected dependence of interdonor clonotype sharing on sequencing depth was noted.

CD45RO-negative, CCR7-positively selected cells formed the naive CD8 fraction, excluding terminally differentiated effector memory CD45RA+ cells. The material sequenced was naive CD8+ T cells from PBMCs. The rearrangement joins TRBV15 to TRBJ2-3; D ambiguous. The sequence came from a man between 18 and 35 years old in good health. Some clones in this sample may be carry-over from other donors' samples. CDR3 protein: CATSRERVDTQYF. The CDR3 bases are TGTGCCACCAGCAGAGAAAGGGTAGATACGCAGTATTTT.